The table lists the clone carrying this T cell receptor (beta chain) with a few counts. This record comes from a study of CD8+ T cells in alopecia areata. V was clipped by 7 bases and J by 6 bases; unmatched bases: 7. The CDR3 is 12 amino acids. Germline values: CDR1 SQVTM, CDR2 ANQGSEA. cDNA serving as the sequencing template came from extracted, reverse transcribed RNA. Some clones are missing from TCRdb's copy, which holds only in-frame ones; the method was immunoSEQ multiplex PCR. The sample records some 110,000 clones, about three fifths being singletons. The treatment denotes: oral pan-JAK inhibitor, 5-10 mg twice daily.

This rearrangement joins TRBV29-1 to TRBJ1-2; 8 bases map to TRBD1. Sequenced here: CD8+ T cells sorted from blood, sampled at week 24, from a patient treated with tofacitinib. The receptor was derived from a human donor with alopecia areata. The DNA for the CDR3 is TGCAGCGGCGAAGGACAGGGCGATGGCTACACCTTC. Amino acid sequence: CSGEGQGDGYTF.